Listed below are T cell receptor beta chains from one sample, sequenced in a study of glioma-infiltrating T cells after dendritic cell vaccination. Profiled with immunoSEQ multiplex PCR; TCRdb holds only in-frame clones, not every one. The sample has tens of thousands of clones; roughly 84% are singletons. The source material was blood, sampled after dendritic cell vaccination. These receptors all come from a human donor with glioblastoma. The CDR3 runs from the conserved cysteine through the conserved F or W. A D gene is named only where the DNA matches it firmly. Clone size, where shown, is once, few, many, or a class for clones that have expanded.

V gene	clone size	J gene	D gene	CDR3 protein	CDR3 DNA
TRBV18	.	TRBJ1-1	TRBD1	CASSPRGQGLMGSSNTEAFF	TGTGCCAGCTCACCAAGGGGACAGGGCTTAATGGGAAGTTCGAACACTGAAGCTTTCTTT
TRBV7-2	once	TRBJ2-1	.	CASSVRRETEQFF	TGTGCCAGCAGCGTGCGTCGGGAGACTGAGCAGTTCTTC
TRBV6-1	.	TRBJ2-7	.	CASSLQGWLMDEQYF	TGTGCCAGCAGTTTACAGGGCTGGTTAATGGACGAGCAGTACTTC
TRBV11-3	.	TRBJ2-7	TRBD2	CASSLEGAASGSDEQYF	TGTGCCAGCAGCTTAGAAGGGGCCGCTAGCGGGAGCGACGAGCAGTACTTC
TRBV10-2	.	TRBJ2-2	.	CASSDPSQGTNTGELFF	TGCGCCAGCAGTGACCCAAGTCAGGGGACGAACACCGGGGAGCTGTTTTTT
TRBV9	once	TRBJ2-7	TRBD2	CASSVSPRELNEQYF	TGTGCCAGCAGCGTTTCTCCGCGGGAGCTCAACGAGCAGTACTTC
TRBV20-1	.	TRBJ2-7	.	CSAVQGYEQYF	TGCAGTGCTGTACAGGGTTACGAGCAGTACTTC
TRBV7-3	few	TRBJ2-3	.	CASSPAAGAYTDTQYF	TGTGCCAGCAGCCCAGCGGCGGGGGCATACACAGATACGCAGTATTTT
TRBV19	.	TRBJ1-2	.	CASSIKPGINYGYTF	TGTGCCAGTAGTATTAAACCAGGGATCAACTATGGCTACACCTTC
TRBV28	.	TRBJ1-2	.	CATFREINGYTF	TGTGCCACTTTCAGGGAAATTAATGGCTACACCTTC
TRBV7-2	few	TRBJ2-1	.	CASSITGGGWEQFF	TGTGCCAGCAGCATTACAGGGGGGGGCTGGGAGCAGTTCTTC
TRBV5-1	.	TRBJ2-4	.	CASSWEAGENIQYF	TGCGCCAGCAGCTGGGAGGCCGGTGAAAACATTCAGTACTTC
TRBV11-2	.	TRBJ1-1	.	CASSNQQNTEAFF	TGTGCCAGCAGCAACCAACAGAACACTGAAGCTTTCTTT
TRBV30	.	TRBJ2-1	TRBD2	CASSGTSAYNEQFF	TGTGCCTCGTCCGGGACTAGCGCTTACAATGAGCAGTTCTTC
TRBV5-1	.	TRBJ2-3	.	CASSLAQGGFPDTQYF	TGCGCCAGCAGCTTGGCTCAGGGGGGATTTCCAGATACGCAGTATTTT
TRBV5-1	.	TRBJ1-1	.	CASSFGGDAEAFF	TGCGCCAGCAGCTTCGGAGGCGACGCTGAAGCTTTCTTT
TRBV19	.	TRBJ2-7	TRBD2	CASSIDLSGGTYEQYF	TGTGCCAGTAGTATAGATCTGAGCGGGGGGACCTACGAGCAGTACTTC
TRBV4-1	.	TRBJ1-4	.	CASSQVQGNEKLFF	TGCGCCAGCAGCCAAGTACAGGGTAATGAAAAACTGTTTTTT
TRBV18	once	TRBJ1-2	TRBD1	CASSPGQGYANYGYTF	TGTGCCAGCTCACCTGGACAGGGCTACGCTAACTATGGCTACACCTTC
TRBV2	.	TRBJ2-3	.	CASSRTGGRGTDTQYF	TGTGCCAGCAGCCGGACTGGGGGCCGCGGCACAGATACGCAGTATTTT
TRBV6-1	.	TRBJ1-2	TRBD1	CASRPGTVNNYGYTF	TGTGCCAGCAGACCCGGGACAGTCAACAACTATGGCTACACCTTC
TRBV10-3	many	TRBJ2-4	.	CAISEELLAKNIQYF	TGTGCCATCAGTGAGGAGTTGCTAGCCAAAAACATTCAGTACTTC
TRBV7-3	once	TRBJ2-2	TRBD2	CASSAYRLAENTGELFF	TGTGCCAGCAGCGCATATCGACTAGCGGAGAACACCGGGGAGCTGTTTTTT